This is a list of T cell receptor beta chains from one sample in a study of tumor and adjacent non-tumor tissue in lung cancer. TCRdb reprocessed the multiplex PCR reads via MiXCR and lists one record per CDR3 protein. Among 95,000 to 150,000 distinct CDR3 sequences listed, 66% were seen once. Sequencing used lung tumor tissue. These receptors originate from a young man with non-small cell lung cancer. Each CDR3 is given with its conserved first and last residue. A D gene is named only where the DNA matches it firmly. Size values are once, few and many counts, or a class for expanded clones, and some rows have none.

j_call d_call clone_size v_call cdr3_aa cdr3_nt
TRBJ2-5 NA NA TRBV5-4 CASSPDLRPGVTQYF TGTGCCAGCAGCCCAGATCTTCGGCCCGGAGTGACCCAGTACTTC
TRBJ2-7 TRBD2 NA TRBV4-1 CASNQDETGGTYKQYF TGCGCCAGCAACCAAGATGAGACGGGAGGGACCTACAAGCAGTACTTC
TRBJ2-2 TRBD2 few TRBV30 CAWSLSGRASGELFF TGTGCCTGGAGTCTAAGCGGGAGGGCGTCCGGGGAGCTGTTTTTT
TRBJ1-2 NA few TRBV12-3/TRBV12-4 CTSSLGVGYTF TGTACCAGTAGTTTAGGGGTTGGCTACACCTTC
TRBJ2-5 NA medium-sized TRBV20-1 CSARPGGGETQYF TGCAGTGCTAGACCCGGAGGCGGGGAGACCCAGTACTTC
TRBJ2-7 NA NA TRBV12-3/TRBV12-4 CAGSMGLPPYEQYF TGTGCCGGCAGTATGGGACTGCCCCCCTACGAGCAGTACTTC
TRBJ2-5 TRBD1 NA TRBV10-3 CAINERDREGETQYF TGTGCCATCAATGAAAGGGACAGGGAAGGAGAGACCCAGTACTTC
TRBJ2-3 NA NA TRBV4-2 CACSQDLRDQDTQYF TGTGCCTGCAGTCAAGATTTAAGGGACCAAGATACGCAGTATTTT
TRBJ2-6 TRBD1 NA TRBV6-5 CASSGDRGFSGANLLTF TGTGCCAGCAGTGGAGACAGGGGTTTCTCTGGGGCCAACCTCCTGACTTTC
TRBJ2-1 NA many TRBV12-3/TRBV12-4 CASSFFRDEQFF TGTGCCAGCAGTTTTTTCAGGGATGAGCAGTTCTTC
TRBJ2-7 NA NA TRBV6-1 CASSVEGAEQYF TGTGCCAGCAGTGTGGAAGGGGCCGAGCAGTACTTC
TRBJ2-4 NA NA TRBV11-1 CASRGNHQGANIRYF TGTGCCAGCAGAGGAAACCACCAAGGGGCAAACATTCGGTACTTC
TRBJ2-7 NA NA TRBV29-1 CSANHRGVGTYEQYF TGCAGCGCCAATCACCGGGGCGTGGGCACCTACGAGCAGTACTTC
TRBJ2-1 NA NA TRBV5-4 CVSSLGFVTAGNEQFF TGTGTCAGCAGCTTGGGATTCGTGACAGCAGGCAATGAGCAGTTCTTC
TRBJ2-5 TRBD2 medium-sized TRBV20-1 CSARRWAGLAQETQYF TGCAGTGCGAGAAGGTGGGCGGGACTAGCGCAAGAGACCCAGTACTTC
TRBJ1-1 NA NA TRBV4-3 CASSRVNGDQTEALF TGCGCCAGCAGCCGGGTGAACGGGGACCAGACCGAAGCTCTCTTT
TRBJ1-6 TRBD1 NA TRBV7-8 CASSSYQGAGNSPLHF TGTGCCAGCAGCTCCTATCAGGGGGCTGGTAATTCACCCCTCCACTTT